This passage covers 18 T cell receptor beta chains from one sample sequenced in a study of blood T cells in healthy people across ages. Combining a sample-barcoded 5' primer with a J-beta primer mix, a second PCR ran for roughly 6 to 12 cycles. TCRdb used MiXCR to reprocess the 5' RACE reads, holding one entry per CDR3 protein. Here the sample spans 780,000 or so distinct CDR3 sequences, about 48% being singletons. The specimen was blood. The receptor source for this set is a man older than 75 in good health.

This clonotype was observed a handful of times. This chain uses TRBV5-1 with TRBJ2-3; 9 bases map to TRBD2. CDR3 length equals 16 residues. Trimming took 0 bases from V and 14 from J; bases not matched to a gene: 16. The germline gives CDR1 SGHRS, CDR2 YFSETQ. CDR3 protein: CASSLDSGSKGRYAYF. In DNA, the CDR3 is TGCGCCAGCAGCTTGGATAGCGGGAGCAAGGGGAGATACGCGTATTTT.

The CDR3 is CASSKQGAGEQYF. Here the CDR3 DNA reads TGTGCCAGCAGCAAACAGGGGGCCGGGGAGCAGTACTTC. The genes are TRBV21-1 and TRBJ2-5; no check of the table's D call, TRBD1, against the DNA was made. TRBV21-1 is a recognized pseudogene. This CDR3 contains 13 residues.

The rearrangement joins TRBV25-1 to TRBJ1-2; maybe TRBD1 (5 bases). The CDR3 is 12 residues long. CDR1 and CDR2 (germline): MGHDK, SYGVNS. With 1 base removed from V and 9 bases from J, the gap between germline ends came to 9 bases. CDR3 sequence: CASSESGGSYTF. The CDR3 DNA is TGTGCCAGCAGTGAATCCGGGGGTAGCTACACCTTC.

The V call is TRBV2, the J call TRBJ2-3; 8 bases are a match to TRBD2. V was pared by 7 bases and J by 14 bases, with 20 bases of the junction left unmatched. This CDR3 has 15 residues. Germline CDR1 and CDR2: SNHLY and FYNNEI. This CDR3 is CASTVAGFRHRDAYF. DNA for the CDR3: TGTGCCAGCACCGTAGCGGGATTCAGGCACAGAGACGCGTATTTT.

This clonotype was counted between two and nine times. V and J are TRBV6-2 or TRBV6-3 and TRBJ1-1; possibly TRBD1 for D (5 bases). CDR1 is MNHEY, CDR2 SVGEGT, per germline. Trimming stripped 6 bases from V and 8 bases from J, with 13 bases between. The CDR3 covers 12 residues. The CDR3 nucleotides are TGTGCCAGCAGCCGGGACGGGGGAGAAGCTTTCTTT. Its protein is CASSRDGGEAFF.

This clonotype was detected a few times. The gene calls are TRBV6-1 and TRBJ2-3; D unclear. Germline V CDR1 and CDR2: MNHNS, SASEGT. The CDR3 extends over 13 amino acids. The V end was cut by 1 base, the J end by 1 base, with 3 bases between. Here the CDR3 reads CASSEEGTDTQYF. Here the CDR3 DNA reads TGTGCCAGCAGTGAAGAAGGCACAGATACGCAGTATTTT.

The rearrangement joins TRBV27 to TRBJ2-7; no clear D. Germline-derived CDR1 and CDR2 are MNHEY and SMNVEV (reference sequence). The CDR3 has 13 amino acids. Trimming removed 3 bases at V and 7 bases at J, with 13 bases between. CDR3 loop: CASSFRQSWEQYF. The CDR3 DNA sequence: TGTGCCAGCAGTTTCAGGCAGTCCTGGGAGCAGTACTTC.

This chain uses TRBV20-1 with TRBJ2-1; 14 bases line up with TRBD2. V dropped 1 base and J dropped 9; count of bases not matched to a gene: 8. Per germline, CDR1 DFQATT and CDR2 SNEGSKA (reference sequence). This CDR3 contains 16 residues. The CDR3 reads CSARGYGTSGRSEQFF. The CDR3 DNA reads TGCAGTGCTAGAGGTTATGGGACTAGCGGGAGAAGTGAGCAGTTCTTC.

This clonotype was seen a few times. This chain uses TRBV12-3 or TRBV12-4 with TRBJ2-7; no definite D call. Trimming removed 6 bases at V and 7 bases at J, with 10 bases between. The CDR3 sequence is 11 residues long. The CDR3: CASSRAREQYF. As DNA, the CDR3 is TGTGCCAGCAGCCGCGCTCGGGAGCAGTACTTC.

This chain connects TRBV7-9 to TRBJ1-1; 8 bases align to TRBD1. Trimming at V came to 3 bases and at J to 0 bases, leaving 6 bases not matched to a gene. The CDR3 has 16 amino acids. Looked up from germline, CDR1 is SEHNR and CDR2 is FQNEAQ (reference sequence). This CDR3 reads CASSFLRDRLNTEAFF. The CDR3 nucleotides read TGTGCCAGCAGCTTCCTCCGGGACAGGTTGAACACTGAAGCTTTCTTT.

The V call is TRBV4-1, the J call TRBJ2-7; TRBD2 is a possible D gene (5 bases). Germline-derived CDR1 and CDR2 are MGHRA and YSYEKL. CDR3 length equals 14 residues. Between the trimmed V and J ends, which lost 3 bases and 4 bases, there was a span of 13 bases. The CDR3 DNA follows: TGCGCCAGCAGCCAGCGAGTGAGCGGTTACGAGCAGTACTTC. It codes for CASSQRVSGYEQYF.

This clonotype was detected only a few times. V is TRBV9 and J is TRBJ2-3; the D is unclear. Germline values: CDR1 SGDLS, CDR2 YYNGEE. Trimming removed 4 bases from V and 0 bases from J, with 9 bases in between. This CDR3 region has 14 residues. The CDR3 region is CASSSRTSTDTQYF. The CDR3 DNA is TGTGCCAGCAGCTCGCGCACCAGCACAGATACGCAGTATTTT.

CDR3 sequence: CASSSPPGQDLGRGKNIQYF. Written as DNA, the CDR3 is TGCGCCAGCAGCTCCCCTCCGGGACAGGATCTAGGACGGGGCAAAAACATTCAGTACTTC. This chain uses TRBV5-1 with TRBJ2-4, with 8 bases fitting TRBD1. Germline CDR1 and CDR2: SGHRS and YFSETQ. Unmatched junction bases numbered 20, after V lost 3 bases and J lost 3 bases. The CDR3 length is 20 residues.

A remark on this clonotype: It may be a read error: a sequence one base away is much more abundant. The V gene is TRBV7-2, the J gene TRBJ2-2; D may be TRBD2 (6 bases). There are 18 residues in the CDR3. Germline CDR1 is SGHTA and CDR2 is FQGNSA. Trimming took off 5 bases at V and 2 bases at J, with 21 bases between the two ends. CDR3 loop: CASSLDSRRAFNTGELFF. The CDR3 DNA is TGTGCCAGCAGCCTTGACAGCAGGAGGGCCTTTAACACCGGGGAGCTGTTTTTT.

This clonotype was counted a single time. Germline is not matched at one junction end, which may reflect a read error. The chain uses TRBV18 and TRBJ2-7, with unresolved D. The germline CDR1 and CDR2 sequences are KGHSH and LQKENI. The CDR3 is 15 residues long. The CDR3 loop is CVSSPWDVGSYEQYF. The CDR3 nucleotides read TGTGTCAGCTCACCGTGGGATGTTGGGTCCTACGAGCAGTACTTC. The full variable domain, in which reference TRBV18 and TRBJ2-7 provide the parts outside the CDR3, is NAGVMQNPRHLVRRRGQEARLRCSPMKGHSHVYWYRQLPEEGLKFMVYLQKENIIDESGMPKERFSAEFPKEGPSILRIQQVVRGDSAAYFCVSSPWDVGSYEQYFGPGTRLTVT.

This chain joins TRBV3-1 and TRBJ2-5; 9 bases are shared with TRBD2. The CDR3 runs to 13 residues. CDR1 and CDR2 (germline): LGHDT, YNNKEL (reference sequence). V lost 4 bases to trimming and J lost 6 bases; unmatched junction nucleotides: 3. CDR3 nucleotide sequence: TGTGCCAGCAGCCTGGGACTAGCCCAGACCCAGTACTTC. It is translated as CASSLGLAQTQYF.

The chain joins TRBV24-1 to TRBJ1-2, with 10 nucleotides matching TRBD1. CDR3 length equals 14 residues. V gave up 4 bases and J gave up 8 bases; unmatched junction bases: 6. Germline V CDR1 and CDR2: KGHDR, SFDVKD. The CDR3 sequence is CATSDMDRGGGYTF. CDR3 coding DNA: TGTGCCACCAGTGACATGGACAGGGGGGGCGGCTACACCTTC.

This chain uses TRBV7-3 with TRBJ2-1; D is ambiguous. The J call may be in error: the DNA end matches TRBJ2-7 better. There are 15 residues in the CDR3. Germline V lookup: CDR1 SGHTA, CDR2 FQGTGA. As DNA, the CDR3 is TGTGCCAGCAGCTACGACGTGAGCTCCTACAATGAGCAGTACTTC. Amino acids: CASSYDVSSYNEQYF.